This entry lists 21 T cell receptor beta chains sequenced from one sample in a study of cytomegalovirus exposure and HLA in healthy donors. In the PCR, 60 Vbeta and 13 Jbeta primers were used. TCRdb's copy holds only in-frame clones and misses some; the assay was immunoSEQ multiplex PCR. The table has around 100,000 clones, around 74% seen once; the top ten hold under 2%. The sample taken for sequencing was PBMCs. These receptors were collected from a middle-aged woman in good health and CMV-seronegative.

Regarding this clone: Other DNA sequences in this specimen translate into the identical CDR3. The CDR3 region has the DNA TGTGCCAGCAGTTCCCCCGCCGGACAGGGGGCGGGAGATACGCAGTATTTT. It codes for CASSSPAGQGAGDTQYF. The V gene is TRBV27, the J gene TRBJ2-3, with 11 bases fitting TRBD1. Germline assignment: CDR1 MNHEY and CDR2 SMNVEV (reference sequence). The CDR3 length is 17 residues. The trim removed 4 bases at V and 5 bases at J, leaving 11 bases unmatched.

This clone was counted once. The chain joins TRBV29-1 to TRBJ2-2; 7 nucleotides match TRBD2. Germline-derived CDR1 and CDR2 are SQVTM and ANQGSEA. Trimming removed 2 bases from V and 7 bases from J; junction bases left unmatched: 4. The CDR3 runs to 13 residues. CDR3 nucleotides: TGCAGCGTTGAAACGGGAGGTGGCGGGGAGCTGTTTTTT. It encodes CSVETGGGGELFF.

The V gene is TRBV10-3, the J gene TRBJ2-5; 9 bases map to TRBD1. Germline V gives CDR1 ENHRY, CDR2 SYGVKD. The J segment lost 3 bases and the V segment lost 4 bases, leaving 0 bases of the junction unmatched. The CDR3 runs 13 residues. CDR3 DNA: TGTGCCATCAGTGGACAGGGGGAAGAGACCCAGTACTTC. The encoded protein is CAISGQGEETQYF.

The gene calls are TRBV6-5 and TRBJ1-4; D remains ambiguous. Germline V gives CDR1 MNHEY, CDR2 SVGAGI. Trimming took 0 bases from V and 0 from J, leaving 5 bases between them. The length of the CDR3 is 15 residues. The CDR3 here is CASSYSGATNEKLFF. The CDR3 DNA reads TGTGCCAGCAGTTACTCCGGGGCAACTAATGAAAAACTGTTTTTT.

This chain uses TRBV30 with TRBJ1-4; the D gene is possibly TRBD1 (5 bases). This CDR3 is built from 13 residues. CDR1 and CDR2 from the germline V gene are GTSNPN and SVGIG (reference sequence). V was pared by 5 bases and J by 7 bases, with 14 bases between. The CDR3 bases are TGTGCCTGGGCGACAAGAAGGGGTGAAAAACTGTTTTTT. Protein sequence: CAWATRRGEKLFF.

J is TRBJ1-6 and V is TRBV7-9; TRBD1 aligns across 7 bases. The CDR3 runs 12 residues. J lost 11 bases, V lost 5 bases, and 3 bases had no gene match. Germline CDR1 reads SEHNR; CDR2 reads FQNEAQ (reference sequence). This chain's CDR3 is CASSATGAPLHF. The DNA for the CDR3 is TGTGCCAGCAGCGCTACAGGGGCACCCCTCCACTTT.

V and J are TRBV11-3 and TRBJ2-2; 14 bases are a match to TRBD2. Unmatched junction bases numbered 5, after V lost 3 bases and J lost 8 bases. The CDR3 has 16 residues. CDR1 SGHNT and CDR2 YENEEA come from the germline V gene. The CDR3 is CASSLGTSGSWGELFF. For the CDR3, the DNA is TGTGCCAGCAGCTTGGGGACTAGCGGGAGTTGGGGGGAGCTGTTTTTT.

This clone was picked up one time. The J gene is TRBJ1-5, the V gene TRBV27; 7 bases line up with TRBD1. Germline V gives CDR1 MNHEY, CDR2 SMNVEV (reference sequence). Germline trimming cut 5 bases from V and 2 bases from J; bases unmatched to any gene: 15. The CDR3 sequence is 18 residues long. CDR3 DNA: TGTGCCAGCAGTAGTAAAGGGGACAGCGGTCCGGGCAATCAGCCCCAGCATTTT. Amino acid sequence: CASSSKGDSGPGNQPQHF.

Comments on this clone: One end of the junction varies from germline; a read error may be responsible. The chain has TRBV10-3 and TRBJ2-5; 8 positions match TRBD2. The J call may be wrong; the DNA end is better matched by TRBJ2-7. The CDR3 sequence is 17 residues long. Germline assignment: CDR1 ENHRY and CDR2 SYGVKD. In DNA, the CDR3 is TGTGCCATCAGTGAGGGGATGGCCGGGACTAGGTCCTCCGAGCAGTACTTC. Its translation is CAISEGMAGTRSSEQYF.

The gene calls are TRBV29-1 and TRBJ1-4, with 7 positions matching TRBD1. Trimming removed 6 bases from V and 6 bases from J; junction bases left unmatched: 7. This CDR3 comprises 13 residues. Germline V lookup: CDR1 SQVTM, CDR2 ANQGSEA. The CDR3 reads CSVRQGSYEKLFF. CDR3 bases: TGCAGCGTGCGACAGGGCTCGTATGAAAAACTGTTTTTT.

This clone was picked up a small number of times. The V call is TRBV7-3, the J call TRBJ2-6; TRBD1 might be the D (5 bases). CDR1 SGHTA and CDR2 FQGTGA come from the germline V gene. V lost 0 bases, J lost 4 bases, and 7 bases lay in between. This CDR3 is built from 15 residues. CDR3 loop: CASSLTGLGANVLTF. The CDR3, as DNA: TGTGCCAGCAGCTTAACGGGGCTCGGGGCCAACGTCCTGACTTTC.

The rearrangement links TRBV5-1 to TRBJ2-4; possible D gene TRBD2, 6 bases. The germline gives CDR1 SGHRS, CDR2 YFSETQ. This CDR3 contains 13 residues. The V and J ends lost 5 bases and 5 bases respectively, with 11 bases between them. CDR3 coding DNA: TGCGCCAGCAGTACGGACTACCAAAACATTCAGTACTTC. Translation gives CASSTDYQNIQYF. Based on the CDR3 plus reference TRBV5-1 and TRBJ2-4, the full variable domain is KAGVTQTPRYLIKTRGQQVTLSCSPISGHRSVSWYQQTPGQGLQFLFEYFSETQRNKGNFPGRFSGRQFSNSRSEMNVSTLELGDSALYLCASSTDYQNIQYFGAGTRLSVL.

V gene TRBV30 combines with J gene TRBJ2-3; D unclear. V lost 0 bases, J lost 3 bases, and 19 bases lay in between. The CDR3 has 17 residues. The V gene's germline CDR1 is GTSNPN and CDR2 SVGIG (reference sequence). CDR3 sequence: CAWSVPLSLLETDTQYF. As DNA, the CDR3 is TGTGCCTGGAGTGTACCCCTATCCCTTTTGGAGACAGATACGCAGTATTTT.

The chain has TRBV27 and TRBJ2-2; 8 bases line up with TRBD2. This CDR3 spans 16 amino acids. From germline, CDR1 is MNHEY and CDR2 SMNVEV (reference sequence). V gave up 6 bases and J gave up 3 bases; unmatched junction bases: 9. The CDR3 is CASSGLAFGHTGELFF. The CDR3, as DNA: TGTGCCAGCAGCGGACTAGCCTTTGGACACACCGGGGAGCTGTTTTTT.

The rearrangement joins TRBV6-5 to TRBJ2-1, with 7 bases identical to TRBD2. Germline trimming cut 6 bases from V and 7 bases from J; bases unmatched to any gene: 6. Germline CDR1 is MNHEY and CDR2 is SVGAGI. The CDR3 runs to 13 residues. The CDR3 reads CASRGAGMNEQFF. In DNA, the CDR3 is TGTGCCAGCAGGGGAGCGGGAATGAATGAGCAGTTCTTC.

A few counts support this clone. The CDR3 region is CASSLGYTSGQETQYF. Here the CDR3 DNA reads TGTGCCAGCAGCTTAGGCTATACTAGCGGCCAAGAGACCCAGTACTTC. The rearrangement uses TRBV7-2 and TRBJ2-5; 8 bases are a match to TRBD2. V was pared by 1 base and J by 1 base, with 5 bases of the junction left unmatched. Germline CDR1 is SGHTA and CDR2 is FQGNSA. The CDR3 extends over 16 amino acids.

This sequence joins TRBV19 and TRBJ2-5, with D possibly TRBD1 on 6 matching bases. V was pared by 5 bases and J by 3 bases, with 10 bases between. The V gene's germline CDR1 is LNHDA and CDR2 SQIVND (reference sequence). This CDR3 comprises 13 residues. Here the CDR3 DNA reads TGTGCCAGTAGTCTCGGGACAAAAGAGACCCAGTACTTC. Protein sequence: CASSLGTKETQYF.

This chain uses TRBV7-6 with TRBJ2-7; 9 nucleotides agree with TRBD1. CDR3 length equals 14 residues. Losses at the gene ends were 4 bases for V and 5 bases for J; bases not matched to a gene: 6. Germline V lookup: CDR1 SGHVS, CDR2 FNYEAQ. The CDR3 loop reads CASSSGQGGNEQYF. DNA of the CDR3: TGTGCCAGCAGCTCGGGACAGGGTGGTAACGAGCAGTACTTC.

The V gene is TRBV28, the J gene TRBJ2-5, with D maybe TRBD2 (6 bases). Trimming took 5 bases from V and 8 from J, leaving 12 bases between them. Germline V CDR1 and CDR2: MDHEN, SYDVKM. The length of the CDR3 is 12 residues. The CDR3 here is CASSTGSPTQYF. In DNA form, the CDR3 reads TGTGCCAGCAGTACCGGGAGCCCCACCCAGTACTTC. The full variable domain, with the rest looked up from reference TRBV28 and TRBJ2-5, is DVKVTQSSRYLVKRTGEKVFLECVQDMDHENMFWYRQDPGLGLRLIYFSYDVKMKEKGDIPEGYSVSREKKERFSLILESASTNQTSMYLCASSTGSPTQYFGPGTRLLVL.

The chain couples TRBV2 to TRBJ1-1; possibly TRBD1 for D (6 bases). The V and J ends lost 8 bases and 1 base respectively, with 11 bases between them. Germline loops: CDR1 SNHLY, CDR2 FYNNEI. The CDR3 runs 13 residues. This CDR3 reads CASPFRGNTEAFF. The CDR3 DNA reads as TGTGCCAGCCCTTTCAGGGGGAACACTGAAGCTTTCTTT.

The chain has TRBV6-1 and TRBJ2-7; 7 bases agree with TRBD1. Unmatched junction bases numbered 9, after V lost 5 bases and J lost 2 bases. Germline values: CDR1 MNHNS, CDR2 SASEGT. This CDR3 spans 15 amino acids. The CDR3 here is CASSLIGGPTYEQYF. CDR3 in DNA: TGTGCCAGCAGTCTTATAGGGGGCCCTACCTACGAGCAGTACTTC.